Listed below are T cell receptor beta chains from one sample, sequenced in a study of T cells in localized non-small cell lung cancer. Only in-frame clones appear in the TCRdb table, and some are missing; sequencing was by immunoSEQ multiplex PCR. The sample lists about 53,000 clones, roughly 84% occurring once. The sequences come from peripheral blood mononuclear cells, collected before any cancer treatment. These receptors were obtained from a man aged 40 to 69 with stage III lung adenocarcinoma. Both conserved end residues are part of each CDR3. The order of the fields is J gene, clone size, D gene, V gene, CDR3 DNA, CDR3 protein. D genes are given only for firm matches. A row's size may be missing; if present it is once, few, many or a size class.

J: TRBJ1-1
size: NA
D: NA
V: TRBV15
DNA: TGTGCCACCGAGCAACGACAGCTGGGGAACACTGAAGCTTTCTTT
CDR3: CATEQRQLGNTEAFF

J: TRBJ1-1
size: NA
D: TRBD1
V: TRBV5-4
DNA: TGTGCCAGCAGTCCCTGGACAGGGCCGAACACTGAAGCTTTCTTT
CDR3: CASSPWTGPNTEAFF

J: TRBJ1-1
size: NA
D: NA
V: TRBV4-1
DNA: TGCGCCAGCAGCCAAGATCAGGCGGTGAACACTGAAGCTTTCTTT
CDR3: CASSQDQAVNTEAFF

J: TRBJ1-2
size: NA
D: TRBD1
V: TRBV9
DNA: TGTGCCAGCAGCGTAGACGTGGGGACAGGAACTTCCGATGGCTACACCTTC
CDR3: CASSVDVGTGTSDGYTF

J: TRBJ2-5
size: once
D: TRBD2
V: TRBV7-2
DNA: TGTGCCAGCAGCTCGGGACTAGCGGAGCGGGAGACCCAGTACTTC
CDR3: CASSSGLAERETQYF

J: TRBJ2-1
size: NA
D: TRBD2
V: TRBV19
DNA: TGTGCCAGTAGCTACCCACTAGCGGGGGGGTACAATGAGCAGTTCTTC
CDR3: CASSYPLAGGYNEQFF

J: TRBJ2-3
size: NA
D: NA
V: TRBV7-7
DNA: TGTGCCAGCAGCCCGACAGGCGCGAGGGCAGATACGCAGTATTTT
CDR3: CASSPTGARADTQYF

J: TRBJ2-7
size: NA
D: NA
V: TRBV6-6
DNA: TGTGCCAGCAGTTACTCGCCACATAGCTCCTACGAGCAGTACTTC
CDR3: CASSYSPHSSYEQYF

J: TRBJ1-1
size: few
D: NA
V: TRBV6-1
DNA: TGTGCCAGCAGATACGACACTGAAGCTTTCTTT
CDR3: CASRYDTEAFF

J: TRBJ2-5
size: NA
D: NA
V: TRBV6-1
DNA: TGTGCCAGCAGTGAAGCGCTTTGGGCAGGGGCGATCCAAGAGACCCAGTACTTC
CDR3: CASSEALWAGAIQETQYF

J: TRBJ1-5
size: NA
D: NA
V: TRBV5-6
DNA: TGTGCCAGCAGCTTGGGGGGGTACCAGCCCCAGCATTTT
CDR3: CASSLGGYQPQHF

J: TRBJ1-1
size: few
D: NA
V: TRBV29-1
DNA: TGCAGCGTTGAAGAGGTAGCGAACACTGAAGCTTTCTTT
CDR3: CSVEEVANTEAFF

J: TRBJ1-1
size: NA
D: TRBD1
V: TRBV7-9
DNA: TGTGCCAGCAGCCCGAGGACAGGGAGAACTGAAGCTTTCTTT
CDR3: CASSPRTGRTEAFF

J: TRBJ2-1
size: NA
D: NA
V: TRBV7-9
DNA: TGTGCCAGCAATGAGCAGTTCTTC
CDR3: CASNEQFF

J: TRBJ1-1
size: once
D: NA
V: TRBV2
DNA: TGTGCCAGCAGTGAAGCGCATGGGGAAGCTTTCTTT
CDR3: CASSEAHGEAFF

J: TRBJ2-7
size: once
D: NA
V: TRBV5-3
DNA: TGTGCCAGAAGCTCGCATCTCGGGGCCCTCCCCTACGAGCAGTACTTC
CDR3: CARSSHLGALPYEQYF

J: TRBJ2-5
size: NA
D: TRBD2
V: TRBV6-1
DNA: TGTGCCAGCAGTGTAGGGACTAGCGGGAGGGGGGAAGAGACCCAGTACTTC
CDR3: CASSVGTSGRGEETQYF

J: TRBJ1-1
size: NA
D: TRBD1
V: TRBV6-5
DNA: TGTGCCAGCAGTTACTCGGCCGGGACAGGGTCCATCGAAGCTTTCTTT
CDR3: CASSYSAGTGSIEAFF

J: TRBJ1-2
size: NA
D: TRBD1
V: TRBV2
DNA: TGTGCCAGCAGAAGAACCGGGACAGACTATGGCTACACCTTC
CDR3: CASRRTGTDYGYTF

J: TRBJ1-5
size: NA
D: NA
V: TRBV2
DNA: TGTGCCAGCAGTGAAAAGGGAAATGGCCAGCCCCAGCATTTT
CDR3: CASSEKGNGQPQHF

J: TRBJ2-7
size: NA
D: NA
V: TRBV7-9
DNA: TGTGCCAGCAGTCTCCGGGGTTTCTATGAGCAGTACTTC
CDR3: CASSLRGFYEQYF

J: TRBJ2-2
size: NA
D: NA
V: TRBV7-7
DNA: TGTGCCAGCAGCGTACCGGGGCCCGGGGAGCTGTTTTTT
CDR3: CASSVPGPGELFF

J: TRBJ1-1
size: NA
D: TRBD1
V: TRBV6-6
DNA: TGTGCCAGCAGTTACGGAGGGCAGGGGGGGCACACTGAAGCTTTCTTT
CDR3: CASSYGGQGGHTEAFF

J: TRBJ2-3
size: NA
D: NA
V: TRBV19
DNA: TGTGCCAGTACGGGGCCTAGCGGCACAGATACGCAGTATTTT
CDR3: CASTGPSGTDTQYF

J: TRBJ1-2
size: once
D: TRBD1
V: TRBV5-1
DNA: TGCGCCAGCAGCCGGAGGGGCGGACAGGGTCCCTCTAACTATGGCTACACCTTC
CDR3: CASSRRGGQGPSNYGYTF

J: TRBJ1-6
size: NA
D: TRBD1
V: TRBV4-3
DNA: TGCGCCAGCAGCCAAGAGGGAGGGGGCGGCTCACCCCTCCACTTT
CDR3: CASSQEGGGGSPLHF

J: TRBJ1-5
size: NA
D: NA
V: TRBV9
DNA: TGTGCCAGCAGATTCCCAGGACGCCCGGGACAGCCCCAGCATTTT
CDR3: CASRFPGRPGQPQHF

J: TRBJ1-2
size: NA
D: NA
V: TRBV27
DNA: TGTGCCAGCAGTTTAGACAGGAGCTTCATATATGGCTACACCTTC
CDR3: CASSLDRSFIYGYTF

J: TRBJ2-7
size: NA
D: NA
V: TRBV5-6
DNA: TGTGCCAGCAGCCCCTCCCCACGGACAGTGAAGTCCTACGAGCAGTACTTC
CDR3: CASSPSPRTVKSYEQYF

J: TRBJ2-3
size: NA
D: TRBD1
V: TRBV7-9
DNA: TGTGCCAGCAGCTCAGGACAGGGGGCTCAAGATACGCAGTATTTT
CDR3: CASSSGQGAQDTQYF

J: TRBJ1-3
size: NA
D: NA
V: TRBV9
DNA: TGTGCCAGCAGCGGGGGTCAGGCGGACACCATATATTTT
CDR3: CASSGGQADTIYF